These 3 T cell receptor beta chains were sequenced from one sample in a study of blood T cell repertoires in COVID-19. Generated by immunoSEQ multiplex PCR, the TCRdb table keeps only in-frame clones and is missing some. The data show about 100,000 clones, with around 92% seen just once and 4.2% held by the top ten. The source material was peripheral blood. The receptors stem from a man aged 18 to 30 with acute or convalescent COVID-19.

This clone has only one observation. This chain connects TRBV5-8 to TRBJ2-2; TRBD1 aligns across 8 bases. V lost 1 base to trimming and J lost 0 bases; unmatched junction nucleotides: 5. This CDR3 is 17 amino acids long. The germline gives CDR1 SGHTS, CDR2 YDEGEE. In nucleotides, the CDR3 is TGTGCCAGCAGCTTGCCCGCAGGGGGCCCGAACACCGGGGAGCTGTTTTTT. The encoded protein is CASSLPAGGPNTGELFF.

The J gene is TRBJ2-2, the V gene TRBV29-1; 12 bases are shared with TRBD2. Unmatched junction bases numbered 6, after V lost 4 bases and J lost 0 bases. CDR3 length: 17 amino acids. Germline CDR1 SQVTM, CDR2 ANQGSEA. DNA of the CDR3: TGCAGCGTTGTAAACCCTAGCGGGGGGGCGAACACCGGGGAGCTGTTTTTT. Amino acid sequence: CSVVNPSGGANTGELFF.

J is TRBJ1-1 and V is TRBV19; D may be TRBD1 (6 bases). The CDR3 totals 16 residues. Germline V gene lookup returns CDR1 LNHDA and CDR2 SQIVND (reference sequence). V was pared by 6 bases and J by 2 bases, with 19 bases between. The CDR3 is CASRPGHNNLNTEAFF. In nucleotides, the CDR3 is TGTGCCAGTAGGCCGGGACACAACAATCTTAACACTGAAGCTTTCTTT.